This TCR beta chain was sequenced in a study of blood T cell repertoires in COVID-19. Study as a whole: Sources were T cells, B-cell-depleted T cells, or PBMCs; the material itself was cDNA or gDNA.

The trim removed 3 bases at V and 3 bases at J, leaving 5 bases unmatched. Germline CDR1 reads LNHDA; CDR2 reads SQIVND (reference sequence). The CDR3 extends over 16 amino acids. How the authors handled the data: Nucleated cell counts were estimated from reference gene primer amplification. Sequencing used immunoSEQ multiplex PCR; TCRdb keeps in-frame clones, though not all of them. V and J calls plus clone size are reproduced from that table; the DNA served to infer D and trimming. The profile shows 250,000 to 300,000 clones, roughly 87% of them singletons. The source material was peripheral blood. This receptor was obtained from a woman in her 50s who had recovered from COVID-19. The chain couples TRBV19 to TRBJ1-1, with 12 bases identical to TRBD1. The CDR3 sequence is CASSIRDRGRHTEAFF. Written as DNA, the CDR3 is TGTGCCAGTAGTATCCGGGACAGGGGGCGGCACACTGAAGCTTTCTTT.